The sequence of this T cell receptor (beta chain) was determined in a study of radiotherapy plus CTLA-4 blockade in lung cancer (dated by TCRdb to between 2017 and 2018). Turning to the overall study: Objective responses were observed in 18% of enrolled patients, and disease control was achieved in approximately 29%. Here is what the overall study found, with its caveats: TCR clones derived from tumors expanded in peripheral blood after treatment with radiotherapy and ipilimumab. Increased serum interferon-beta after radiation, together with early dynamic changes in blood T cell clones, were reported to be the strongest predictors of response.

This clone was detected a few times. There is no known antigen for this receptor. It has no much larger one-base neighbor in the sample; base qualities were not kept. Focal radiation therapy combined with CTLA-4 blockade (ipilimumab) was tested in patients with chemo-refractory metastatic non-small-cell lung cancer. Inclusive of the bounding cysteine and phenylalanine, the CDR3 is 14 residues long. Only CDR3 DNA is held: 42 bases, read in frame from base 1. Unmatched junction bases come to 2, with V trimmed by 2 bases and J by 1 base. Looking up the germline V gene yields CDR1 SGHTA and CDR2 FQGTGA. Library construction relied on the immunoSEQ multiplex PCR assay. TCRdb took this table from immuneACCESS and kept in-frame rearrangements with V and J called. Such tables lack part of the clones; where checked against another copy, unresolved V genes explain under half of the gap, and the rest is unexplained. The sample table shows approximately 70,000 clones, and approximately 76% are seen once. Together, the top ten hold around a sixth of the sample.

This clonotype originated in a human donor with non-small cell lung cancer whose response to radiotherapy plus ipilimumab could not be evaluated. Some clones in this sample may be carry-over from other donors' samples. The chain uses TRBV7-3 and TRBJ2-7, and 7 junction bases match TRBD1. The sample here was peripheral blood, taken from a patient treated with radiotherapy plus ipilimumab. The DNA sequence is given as TGTGCCAGCAGCTTACAGGGGGATTCCTACGAGCAGTACTTC. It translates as CASSLQGDSYEQYF.